What follows are 4 T cell receptor beta chains derived from one specimen sequenced in a study of cytomegalovirus exposure and HLA in healthy donors. PCR involved 60 Vbeta and 13 Jbeta primers. The data were produced by immunoSEQ multiplex PCR, yet TCRdb's version contains in-frame clones alone and is incomplete. Of approximately 130,000 clones listed, over 65% are singletons. Sequenced: PBMCs. The source of these receptors is a woman in her forties in good health and CMV-seronegative.

A few counts support this clone. The chain links TRBV27 to TRBJ2-2; no definite D call. V was pared by 5 bases and J by 5 bases, with 6 bases between. Per the germline V gene, CDR1 is MNHEY and CDR2 is SMNVEV (reference sequence). The CDR3 consists of 12 residues. CDR3 sequence reads: CASSLPTGELFF. In DNA form, the CDR3 reads TGTGCCAGCAGTCTCCCGACCGGGGAGCTGTTTTTT.

This clone was seen a single time. The chain is built from TRBV28 and TRBJ2-1; 8 bases match TRBD2. This CDR3 region has 14 residues. In germline, CDR1 is MDHEN, CDR2 SYDVKM. V was clipped by 4 bases and J by 5 bases; unmatched bases: 4. The CDR3 sequence: CASSSSGRNNEQFF. CDR3 nucleotide sequence: TGTGCCAGCAGTTCGAGCGGGAGAAACAATGAGCAGTTCTTC.

This clone has just one count. This rearrangement joins TRBV18 to TRBJ2-7; 9 bases align to TRBD2. The CDR3 consists of 18 residues. Losses at the gene ends were 3 bases for V and 1 base for J; bases not matched to a gene: 13. Germline V lookup: CDR1 KGHSH, CDR2 LQKENI. The CDR3 region has the DNA TGTGCCAGCTCACCTAATTCCGGGACTAGCTGGGATTCCTACGAGCAGTACTTC. Its translation is CASSPNSGTSWDSYEQYF.

V gene TRBV7-2 combines with J gene TRBJ2-7, with unresolved D. Trimming stripped 5 bases from V and 6 bases from J, with 14 bases between. This CDR3 contains 13 residues. CDR1 and CDR2 from the germline V gene are SGHTA and FQGNSA. CDR3 loop: CASSLISSPEQYF. CDR3 DNA: TGTGCCAGCAGCCTGATAAGCTCCCCCGAGCAGTACTTC.